This T cell receptor (beta chain) was recovered during a study of blood T cell repertoires in COVID-19. Across the study: COVID-19 samples from acute and convalescent phases originated in the United States, Italy and Spain.

The CDR3 extends over 13 amino acids. Germline V gene sequence: CDR1 SQVTM, CDR2 ANQGSEA. V shed 8 bases, J shed 6 bases, and the junction held 10 bases outside the gene matches. Seattle-derived patients entered the study during active infection and were followed longitudinally. Methods used by the authors: Amplified reference gene primers provided the basis for estimating nucleated cell counts. The assay was immunoSEQ multiplex PCR, and TCRdb's table has in-frame clones only and misses some. Clone size and V and J calls were adopted from that table, with D and trimming inferred from the DNA. The sample lists some 270,000 clones; roughly 80% were seen once.

The genes are TRBV29-1 and TRBJ1-5, with 7 bases identical to TRBD1. Sequences were obtained from peripheral blood. The origin of this receptor is a person aged 65 to 79 with COVID-19, enrolled during active disease. This CDR3 is CSTGQVSGQPQHF. The CDR3 DNA is TGCAGCACCGGACAGGTTTCTGGTCAGCCCCAGCATTTT.